This T cell receptor beta chain was recovered during a study of regulatory T cells in long-lasting Graves disease. The time point was: newly diagnosed GD, antithyroid drugs for less than 3 months. PBMC-extracted RNA yielded the TCR library. Germline-derived CDR1 and CDR2 are SQVTM and ANQGSEA. V lost 5 bases, J lost 0 bases, and 16 bases lay in between. This CDR3 is 15 amino acids long. Construction of the TCR beta libraries employed iRepertoire HTBI primers in conjunction with Arm-PCR of CDR3 regions. TCRdb passed the multiplex PCR reads through MiXCR, listing each CDR3 protein once. The sample contains about 620,000 distinct CDR3 sequences, around 15% of which appear only once. This clonotype occurred many times. These sequences were also reported in another study, on T cells in Graves' hyperthyroidism and ophthalmopathy. In that study: A model of 13 V-J pairs discriminated ophthalmopathy from stable hyperthyroidism.

This chain connects TRBV29-1 to TRBJ1-1; TRBD1 might be the D (5 bases). The clonotype comes from a woman in her twenties or thirties with Graves disease. Sequences were derived from peripheral blood mononuclear cells (PBMCs), sampled at new diagnosis, from a patient treated with antithyroid drugs. CDR3 amino acids: CSVHLEGRLNTEAFF. CDR3 sequence (DNA): TGCAGCGTTCACCTAGAGGGACGGCTGAACACTGAAGCTTTCTTT.